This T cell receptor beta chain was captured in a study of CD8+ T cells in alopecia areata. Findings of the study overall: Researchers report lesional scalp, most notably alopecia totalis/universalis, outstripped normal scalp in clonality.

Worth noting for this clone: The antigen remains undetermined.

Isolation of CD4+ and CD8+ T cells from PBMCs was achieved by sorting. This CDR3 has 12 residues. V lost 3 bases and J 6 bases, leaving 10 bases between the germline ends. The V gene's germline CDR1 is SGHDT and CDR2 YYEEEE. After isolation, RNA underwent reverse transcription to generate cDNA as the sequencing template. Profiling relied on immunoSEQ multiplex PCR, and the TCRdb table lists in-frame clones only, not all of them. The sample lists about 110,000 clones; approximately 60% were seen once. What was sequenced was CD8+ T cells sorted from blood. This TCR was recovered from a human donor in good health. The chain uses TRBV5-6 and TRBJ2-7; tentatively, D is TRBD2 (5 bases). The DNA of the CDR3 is TGTGCCAGCAGCTCGAAACTAGGCGAGCAGTACTTC. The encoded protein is CASSSKLGEQYF.